Each of the 3 T cell receptor beta chains below was sequenced from the same sample in a study of shared clonotypes between healthy human individuals. Data came from immunoSEQ multiplex PCR; TCRdb stores just in-frame clones and leaves some out. The table has about 560,000 clones, around 77% seen once. The source material was PBMCs. The source is a woman between 40 and 50 years old in good health. Some clones in this sample may be carry-over from other donors' samples.

This clone was recorded only once. This chain joins TRBV4-2 and TRBJ2-1; 10 bases agree with TRBD2. Losses at the gene ends were 0 bases for V and 2 bases for J; bases not matched to a gene: 4. CDR1 is LGHNA, CDR2 YNFKEQ, per germline. This CDR3 has 17 residues. CDR3 loop: CASSQEGLAGAYNEQFF. As DNA, the CDR3 is TGTGCCAGCAGCCAAGAGGGGCTAGCGGGGGCCTACAATGAGCAGTTCTTC.

This clone was counted a few times. The CDR3, as DNA: TGTGCCAGTAACCGACCGGACAGAATGAACACTGAAGCTTTCTTT. It codes for CASNRPDRMNTEAFF. The rearrangement links TRBV19 to TRBJ1-1, with D possibly TRBD1 on 6 matching bases. The CDR3 runs 15 residues. Germline V gives CDR1 LNHDA, CDR2 SQIVND (reference sequence). Deletions cut 7 bases from V and 0 bases from J, with 15 bases between. The full variable domain, rest sourced from reference TRBV19 and TRBJ1-1, is DGGITQSPKYLFRKEGQNVTLSCEQNLNHDAMYWYRQDPGQGLRLIYYSQIVNDFQKGDIAEGYSVSREKKESFPLTVTSAQKNPTAFYLCASNRPDRMNTEAFFGQGTRLTVV.

A remark on this clone: At the DNA level, this CDR3 is encoded by other sequences in the same sample as well. This sequence joins TRBV6-5 and TRBJ2-7; D is undetermined. The V end lost 1 base, the J end lost 5 bases, and 3 bases lay between the germline ends. This CDR3 is built from 11 residues. Germline CDR1 and CDR2: MNHEY and SVGAGI. The CDR3 nucleotides read TGTGCCAGCAGTTACTTGGACGAGCAGTACTTC. Protein product: CASSYLDEQYF.